This TCR beta chain was obtained from a study of cytomegalovirus exposure and HLA in healthy donors. Study-level findings and limits: Certain sequence variants were highly shared and formed a cluster, and this cluster was likely a sequencing artifact.

CDR3 size: 17 residues. Germline CDR1 is MRHNA and CDR2 is SNTAGT. V dropped 5 bases and J dropped 0 bases, with 14 bases sitting between them. Healthy bone marrow donors made up the cohort. This PCR relied on a set of 60 Vbeta primers and 13 Jbeta primers. Only in-frame clones appear in the TCRdb table, and some are missing; sequencing was by immunoSEQ multiplex PCR. Among about 130,000 clones listed, roughly 71% were seen once. Remarks on this clone: Its cognate antigen is unknown.

The sequenced sample was PBMCs. The sequence came from a woman in her forties or fifties in good health and CMV-seropositive. This chain connects TRBV6-4 to TRBJ2-6; D call uncertain. CDR3 DNA: TGTGCCAGCAGTCCCCTCGGGTTGCCCTCTGGGGCCAACGTCCTGACTTTC. Its translation: CASSPLGLPSGANVLTF.